This is a list of T cell receptor beta chains from one sample in a study of PD-L1 blockade in urothelial cancer. The table came from immunoSEQ multiplex PCR; TCRdb's copy has only in-frame clones and leaves some out. The sample includes about 51,000 clones, 86% of them seen just once. Source: PBMCs, taken around atezolizumab (anti-PD-L1) treatment. These receptors originate from a man aged 60-69 years with urothelial cancer. Both conserved end residues are part of each CDR3. Fields, in order: J gene, clone size, V gene, D gene, CDR3 protein, CDR3 DNA. D genes are given only for firm matches. Size is omitted from some rows. Given values are once, few, many or a class for expanded clones.

j_call: TRBJ2-2; clone_size: .; v_call: TRBV25-1; d_call: .; cdr3_aa: CASMARGNTGELFF; cdr3_nt: TGTGCCAGCATGGCCAGGGGAAACACCGGGGAGCTGTTTTTT
j_call: TRBJ1-2; clone_size: .; v_call: TRBV9; d_call: .; cdr3_aa: CASGEINYGYTF; cdr3_nt: TGTGCCAGCGGGGAGATTAACTATGGCTACACCTTC
j_call: TRBJ1-6; clone_size: .; v_call: TRBV19; d_call: .; cdr3_aa: CASGWTLNSPLHF; cdr3_nt: TGTGCCAGTGGTTGGACACTAAATTCACCCCTCCACTTT
j_call: TRBJ1-1; clone_size: .; v_call: TRBV7-2; d_call: .; cdr3_aa: CASSEAGGRSEAFF; cdr3_nt: TGTGCCAGCAGCGAAGCGGGGGGGAGGTCTGAAGCTTTCTTT
j_call: TRBJ1-5; clone_size: .; v_call: TRBV2; d_call: .; cdr3_aa: CASSPRVRQPQHF; cdr3_nt: TGTGCCAGCAGTCCCAGGGTGAGGCAGCCCCAGCATTTT
j_call: TRBJ1-3; clone_size: .; v_call: TRBV9; d_call: TRBD1; cdr3_aa: CASSPGDSSGNTIYF; cdr3_nt: TGTGCCAGCAGCCCGGGGGACAGCTCTGGAAACACCATATATTTT
j_call: TRBJ2-5; clone_size: .; v_call: TRBV5-5; d_call: .; cdr3_aa: CASSEDSQEIQYF; cdr3_nt: TGTGCCAGCAGCGAGGACAGCCAAGAGATCCAGTACTTC
j_call: TRBJ2-3; clone_size: .; v_call: TRBV4-1; d_call: .; cdr3_aa: CASSHPGDTQYF; cdr3_nt: TGCGCCAGCAGCCATCCGGGGGATACGCAGTATTTT
j_call: TRBJ2-3; clone_size: .; v_call: TRBV6-4; d_call: TRBD2; cdr3_aa: CASRAGVAYTDTQYF; cdr3_nt: TGTGCCAGCAGAGCGGGAGTGGCTTACACAGATACGCAGTATTTT
j_call: TRBJ2-7; clone_size: .; v_call: TRBV11-2; d_call: TRBD1; cdr3_aa: CASSLGDRAEYEQYF; cdr3_nt: TGTGCCAGCAGCTTAGGGGACAGAGCAGAATACGAGCAGTACTTC
j_call: TRBJ2-7; clone_size: .; v_call: TRBV14; d_call: .; cdr3_aa: CASSQVRGASYEQYF; cdr3_nt: TGTGCCAGCAGCCAGGTCAGGGGGGCTTCCTACGAGCAGTACTTC
j_call: TRBJ2-4; clone_size: .; v_call: TRBV5-6; d_call: TRBD1; cdr3_aa: CASSPTGGDIQYF; cdr3_nt: TGTGCCAGCAGCCCAACAGGGGGAGACATTCAGTACTTC
j_call: TRBJ2-7; clone_size: .; v_call: TRBV6-1; d_call: .; cdr3_aa: CASSEVGQIPYEQYF; cdr3_nt: TGTGCCAGCAGTGAAGTAGGACAGATACCTTACGAGCAGTACTTC
j_call: TRBJ2-2; clone_size: .; v_call: TRBV2; d_call: TRBD2; cdr3_aa: CASSDWFWSGGQKNTGELFF; cdr3_nt: TGTGCCAGCAGTGACTGGTTCTGGAGCGGGGGCCAGAAGAACACCGGGGAGCTGTTTTTT
j_call: TRBJ2-2; clone_size: .; v_call: TRBV7-8; d_call: .; cdr3_aa: CASSSRLGSIGTGELFF; cdr3_nt: TGTGCCAGCAGCTCCAGACTAGGTTCCATCGGTACCGGGGAGCTGTTTTTT
j_call: TRBJ2-5; clone_size: .; v_call: TRBV7-2; d_call: TRBD1; cdr3_aa: CASSVDRGRETQYF; cdr3_nt: TGTGCCAGCAGCGTCGACAGGGGTCGAGAGACCCAGTACTTC
j_call: TRBJ1-1; clone_size: .; v_call: TRBV5-1; d_call: TRBD1; cdr3_aa: CASSPQGVGTEAFF; cdr3_nt: TGCGCCAGCAGCCCACAGGGGGTGGGCACTGAAGCTTTCTTT
j_call: TRBJ2-3; clone_size: once; v_call: TRBV10-3; d_call: TRBD2; cdr3_aa: CAISELAGAGDTQYF; cdr3_nt: TGTGCCATCAGTGAGCTAGCGGGGGCTGGAGATACGCAGTATTTT
j_call: TRBJ1-5; clone_size: once; v_call: TRBV6-5; d_call: TRBD1; cdr3_aa: CASSSGGGYNQPQHF; cdr3_nt: TGTGCCAGCAGCTCAGGGGGCGGGTACAATCAGCCCCAGCATTTT
j_call: TRBJ1-5; clone_size: .; v_call: TRBV28; d_call: .; cdr3_aa: CASSFRGTYSNQPQHF; cdr3_nt: TGTGCCAGCAGTTTTAGGGGCACGTATAGCAATCAGCCCCAGCATTTT
j_call: TRBJ1-5; clone_size: .; v_call: TRBV5-8; d_call: .; cdr3_aa: CASSGIGASNQPQHF; cdr3_nt: TGTGCCAGCAGCGGGATAGGGGCCAGCAATCAGCCCCAGCATTTT
j_call: TRBJ2-3; clone_size: few; v_call: TRBV7-9; d_call: .; cdr3_aa: CASSLSLSTDTQYF; cdr3_nt: TGTGCCAGCAGCTTATCTCTTAGCACAGATACGCAGTATTTT
j_call: TRBJ2-5; clone_size: .; v_call: TRBV11-2; d_call: .; cdr3_aa: CASSLLAGERREETQYF; cdr3_nt: TGTGCCAGCAGCTTACTGGCTGGAGAACGGCGGGAAGAGACCCAGTACTTC
j_call: TRBJ1-5; clone_size: .; v_call: TRBV6-5; d_call: .; cdr3_aa: CASSVTGFRPQHF; cdr3_nt: TGTGCCAGCAGTGTGACAGGATTCAGGCCCCAGCATTTT
j_call: TRBJ2-1; clone_size: .; v_call: TRBV10-3; d_call: TRBD1; cdr3_aa: CAISLRGPMNEQFF; cdr3_nt: TGTGCCATCAGCCTCAGGGGGCCGATGAATGAGCAGTTCTTC
j_call: TRBJ1-3; clone_size: once; v_call: TRBV6-5; d_call: .; cdr3_aa: CASSYLETGNTIYF; cdr3_nt: TGTGCCAGCAGTTATCTAGAGACTGGAAACACCATATATTTT
j_call: TRBJ2-7; clone_size: .; v_call: TRBV6-5; d_call: TRBD1; cdr3_aa: CASTQGGQGAYEQYF; cdr3_nt: TGTGCCAGCACTCAGGGGGGACAGGGGGCCTACGAGCAGTACTTC
j_call: TRBJ2-2; clone_size: .; v_call: TRBV7-2; d_call: .; cdr3_aa: CASSSTPMDTYTGELFF; cdr3_nt: TGTGCCAGCAGCTCGACTCCTATGGACACCTACACCGGGGAGCTGTTTTTT
j_call: TRBJ2-7; clone_size: .; v_call: TRBV4-3; d_call: TRBD1; cdr3_aa: CASSHQSGGAAYEQYF; cdr3_nt: TGCGCCAGCAGCCATCAATCAGGGGGCGCTGCCTACGAGCAGTACTTC
j_call: TRBJ2-1; clone_size: .; v_call: TRBV19; d_call: .; cdr3_aa: CASRLLAAGEQFF; cdr3_nt: TGTGCCAGTAGATTATTAGCGGCGGGTGAGCAGTTCTTC
j_call: TRBJ2-7; clone_size: .; v_call: TRBV9; d_call: .; cdr3_aa: CASSRDTAYEQYF; cdr3_nt: TGTGCCAGCAGCAGGGACACTGCCTACGAGCAGTACTTC
j_call: TRBJ2-7; clone_size: .; v_call: TRBV30; d_call: .; cdr3_aa: CAWNRKSLHEQYF; cdr3_nt: TGTGCCTGGAACAGGAAAAGCCTCCACGAGCAGTACTTC
j_call: TRBJ2-2; clone_size: .; v_call: TRBV5-1; d_call: .; cdr3_aa: CASSLVQGSSNTGELFF; cdr3_nt: TGCGCCAGCAGCTTGGTACAGGGAAGTTCGAACACCGGGGAGCTGTTTTTT
j_call: TRBJ1-6; clone_size: .; v_call: TRBV7-2; d_call: .; cdr3_aa: CASSLGGLNSPLHF; cdr3_nt: TGTGCCAGCAGCTTAGGAGGGCTGAATTCACCCCTCCACTTT
j_call: TRBJ2-7; clone_size: .; v_call: TRBV30; d_call: TRBD2; cdr3_aa: CAWSLGLAGTYEQYF; cdr3_nt: TGTGCCTGGAGTCTCGGACTAGCCGGAACCTACGAGCAGTACTTC
j_call: TRBJ2-1; clone_size: .; v_call: TRBV5-1; d_call: TRBD2; cdr3_aa: CASSPLTSGDLYNEQFF; cdr3_nt: TGCGCCAGCAGCCCGTTGACTAGCGGGGACCTCTACAATGAGCAGTTCTTC
j_call: TRBJ2-2; clone_size: .; v_call: TRBV5-1; d_call: TRBD2; cdr3_aa: CASSHPLRLAANTGELFF; cdr3_nt: TGCGCCAGCAGCCACCCCCTTCGACTAGCGGCGAACACCGGGGAGCTGTTTTTT
j_call: TRBJ2-5; clone_size: .; v_call: TRBV21-1; d_call: .; cdr3_aa: CASSIRTQETQYF; cdr3_nt: TGTGCCAGCAGCATACGGACACAAGAGACCCAGTACTTC
j_call: TRBJ1-3; clone_size: once; v_call: TRBV7-8; d_call: TRBD1; cdr3_aa: CASSKGQAARTIYF; cdr3_nt: TGTGCCAGCAGCAAGGGACAGGCTGCCCGCACCATATATTTT
j_call: TRBJ2-1; clone_size: .; v_call: TRBV27; d_call: .; cdr3_aa: CASSDTRTRSSYNEQFF; cdr3_nt: TGTGCCAGCAGTGACACCCGGACACGCAGCTCCTACAATGAGCAGTTCTTC
j_call: TRBJ1-2; clone_size: .; v_call: TRBV27; d_call: TRBD1; cdr3_aa: CASSSTGQGEGGYTF; cdr3_nt: TGTGCCAGCAGCTCCACCGGACAGGGTGAAGGAGGCTACACCTTC
j_call: TRBJ1-2; clone_size: once; v_call: TRBV4-1; d_call: TRBD1; cdr3_aa: CASRPGDRDYGYTF; cdr3_nt: TGCGCCAGCAGACCTGGGGACAGGGACTATGGCTACACCTTC
j_call: TRBJ2-3; clone_size: .; v_call: TRBV12-5; d_call: TRBD1; cdr3_aa: CASGLVLEPGTDSSTDTQYF; cdr3_nt: TGTGCTAGTGGTTTGGTACTGGAACCCGGGACAGATTCAAGCACAGATACGCAGTATTTT
j_call: TRBJ2-7; clone_size: .; v_call: TRBV29-1; d_call: TRBD2; cdr3_aa: CSVWEGPLSYEQYF; cdr3_nt: TGCAGCGTTTGGGAGGGGCCCCTCTCCTACGAGCAGTACTTC
j_call: TRBJ2-7; clone_size: .; v_call: TRBV5-1; d_call: .; cdr3_aa: CASSLQTSTYEQYF; cdr3_nt: TGCGCCAGCAGCTTACAGACCAGCACCTACGAGCAGTACTTC
j_call: TRBJ1-5; clone_size: .; v_call: TRBV2; d_call: TRBD1; cdr3_aa: CASSVTTGGFQPQHF; cdr3_nt: TGTGCCAGCAGTGTCACGACAGGGGGTTTTCAGCCCCAGCATTTT
j_call: TRBJ2-3; clone_size: .; v_call: TRBV9; d_call: .; cdr3_aa: CASSPVGWGQRTDTQYF; cdr3_nt: TGTGCCAGCAGCCCCGTAGGATGGGGGCAACGCACAGATACGCAGTATTTT
j_call: TRBJ2-3; clone_size: .; v_call: TRBV7-6; d_call: TRBD2; cdr3_aa: CASSRPSTSGRTTSTDTQYF; cdr3_nt: TGTGCCAGCAGCCGACCTTCAACTAGCGGGAGGACGACAAGCACAGATACGCAGTATTTT
j_call: TRBJ1-5; clone_size: .; v_call: TRBV15; d_call: .; cdr3_aa: CATSRVQARTNQPQHF; cdr3_nt: TGTGCCACCAGCAGAGTACAAGCACGGACAAATCAGCCCCAGCATTTT
j_call: TRBJ1-3; clone_size: once; v_call: TRBV11-3; d_call: .; cdr3_aa: CASSPLGAGNTIYF; cdr3_nt: TGTGCCAGCAGCCCCCTAGGGGCTGGAAACACCATATATTTT
j_call: TRBJ1-5; clone_size: .; v_call: TRBV7-8; d_call: TRBD1; cdr3_aa: CASSVLGGPYSNQPQHF; cdr3_nt: TGTGCCAGCAGCGTGCTAGGGGGCCCCTATAGCAATCAGCCCCAGCATTTT
j_call: TRBJ2-3; clone_size: once; v_call: TRBV7-9; d_call: TRBD1; cdr3_aa: CASSKTGEDTQYF; cdr3_nt: TGTGCCAGCAGCAAAACAGGGGAAGATACGCAGTATTTT
j_call: TRBJ2-5; clone_size: .; v_call: TRBV11-3; d_call: .; cdr3_aa: CASSSVRGQETQYF; cdr3_nt: TGTGCCAGCAGCTCCGTGCGGGGACAAGAGACCCAGTACTTC
j_call: TRBJ2-5; clone_size: once; v_call: TRBV6-5; d_call: TRBD2; cdr3_aa: CASSSGPHGGETQYF; cdr3_nt: TGTGCCAGCAGTTCAGGACCCCACGGGGGGGAGACCCAGTACTTC
j_call: TRBJ2-7; clone_size: .; v_call: TRBV4-1; d_call: TRBD2; cdr3_aa: CASSHPGLAGLYEQYF; cdr3_nt: TGCGCCAGCAGCCATCCGGGACTAGCGGGATTATACGAGCAGTACTTC